This TCR beta chain emerged from a study of human T cells and chemical hapten exposure. At the level of the study: Patients additionally received therapeutic doses of diphenylcyclopropenone on the scalp once a week, and this continued throughout the roughly 25-week study.

A few counts support this clonotype. The antigen remains unidentified. Time point denoted: patch test 2, 6 weeks after DPC sensitization. The treatment denotes: therapeutic diphenylcyclopropenone sensitization with weekly scalp DPC. Blood collection happened ahead of applying each patch test. The length of the CDR3 is 17 residues. Trimming took 2 bases from V and 5 from J, leaving 20 bases between them. From germline, CDR1 is SGHAT and CDR2 FQNNGV. Study-wide findings and caveats: With regard to DPC sensitization, TCRs above 1 in 1000 frequency did not change.

Individual cDNA molecules received unique molecular identifiers in the library. MiXCR, applied by TCRdb to the RACE reads, yields one record per CDR3 protein. The sample consists of approximately 68,000 distinct CDR3 sequences, 8.5% of them appearing once. The receptor's source is a woman in her forties or fifties with alopecia areata. Some clones in this sample may be carry-over from other donors' samples. This chain uses TRBV11-2 with TRBJ2-3; D possibly matches TRBD1 or TRBD2 (7 bases each). Sequencing was performed on whole blood, taken in connection with sensitization to the hapten diphenylcyclopropenone (DPC). CDR3 DNA: TGTGCCAGCAGCTTACTTCGTTGGGAGGGGGCCGGAGATACGCAGTATTTT. It translates to CASSLLRWEGAGDTQYF.